This TCR beta chain was sequenced in a study of siplizumab effects on memory and regulatory T cells. As concerns this clone: Its antigen is currently unknown.

The length of the CDR3 is 13 residues. V dropped 2 bases and J dropped 4 bases, with 9 bases sitting between them. The germline V gene encodes CDR1 SGHAT and CDR2 FQDESV (reference sequence). Produced via immunoSEQ multiplex PCR; TCRdb's table is partial and in-frame only. Seen here are about 100,000 clones, more than 85% observed once, and the top ten hold 0.13% to 0.15%. Study observations and caveats: In controls, roughly 25% of mappable alloreactive CD4+ clones were Treg-derived on average, versus about 69% with siplizumab. Many proliferating CD4+ or CD8+ clones remained unclassified. Roughly 75-96% of them could not be assigned either a naive or a memory phenotype. Naive T cells, seemingly more diverse than memory cells, seemed major alloresponse contributors. Assignment to unstimulated subsets succeeded for only a minor fraction of the alloreactive clones.

The TCR comes from a human donor in good health. V usage is TRBV11-1 and J usage is TRBJ2-7, with D possibly TRBD1 on 5 matching bases. Source material: CD4+ T cells sorted from blood. CDR3 sequence (DNA): TGTGCCAGCAGCTTAACAGGCTATTACGAGCAGTACTTC. Encoded protein: CASSLTGYYEQYF.